Following are 28 T cell receptor beta chains from one sample sequenced in a study of cytomegalovirus exposure and HLA in healthy donors. 13 Jbeta primers and 60 Vbeta primers were used for the PCR. Profiling relied on immunoSEQ multiplex PCR, and the TCRdb table lists in-frame clones only, not all of them. This sample carries around 200,000 clones, under 70% of them seen once, and the ten largest clones take about 3%. Input material: PBMCs. The source is a man in his forties in good health and CMV-seropositive.

The chain has TRBV5-1 and TRBJ1-3; 11 bases line up with TRBD1. Germline CDR1 SGHRS, CDR2 YFSETQ. V lost 4 bases and J lost 7; bases outside the gene matches: 4. There are 14 residues in the CDR3. CDR3 in amino acids: CASSLGQGENTIYF. The CDR3, as DNA: TGCGCCAGCAGCCTGGGACAGGGGGAGAACACCATATATTTT. The complete variable domain, with remaining parts taken from reference TRBV5-1 and TRBJ1-3, reads KAGVTQTPRYLIKTRGQQVTLSCSPISGHRSVSWYQQTPGQGLQFLFEYFSETQRNKGNFPGRFSGRQFSNSRSEMNVSTLELGDSALYLCASSLGQGENTIYFGEGSWLTVV.

This clone has just one count. The rearrangement uses TRBV10-2 and TRBJ1-2, with unresolved D. This CDR3 is 15 amino acids long. Trimming cost V 4 bases and J 1 base, with 13 bases left between them. CDR1 WSHSY and CDR2 SAAADI come from the germline V gene. CDR3 bases: TGCGCCAGCAGTGGCGTTGAGGCAATTAACTATGGCTACACCTTC. Its protein product is CASSGVEAINYGYTF.

The chain employs TRBV9 and TRBJ2-7; 10 positions agree with TRBD1. From germline, CDR1 is SGDLS and CDR2 YYNGEE. V shed 4 bases and J 4 bases; nucleotides not matched to a gene: 8. The CDR3 extends over 15 amino acids. The CDR3 sequence: CASSLPTGGVYEQYF. The CDR3 nucleotides read TGTGCCAGCAGCCTCCCGACAGGGGGCGTTTACGAGCAGTACTTC.

This chain connects TRBV5-5 to TRBJ2-2; 7 nucleotides line up with TRBD1. CDR1 is SGHKS and CDR2 is YYEKEE in the germline V gene (reference sequence). The CDR3 is made up of 17 amino acids. V was clipped by 2 bases and J by 0 bases; unmatched bases: 7. CDR3 DNA sequence: TGTGCCAGCAGCTTACACAGGGGAAAGACGAACACCGGGGAGCTGTTTTTT. Translated, it gives CASSLHRGKTNTGELFF.

This chain connects TRBV7-8 to TRBJ1-1, with D perhaps TRBD1 (5 bases). The CDR3 has 13 residues. Germline loops: CDR1 SGHVS, CDR2 FQNEAQ. Trimming pared 4 bases from V and 4 bases from J, leaving 10 bases between. The CDR3 DNA reads as TGTGCCAGCAGCTCAGGGTGGGGCACTGAAGCTTTCTTT. Translation gives CASSSGWGTEAFF.

DNA for the CDR3: TGTGCCAGCAGTTACCCCCTGACAGGGGGCGGGTCAGGGGCTTTCTTT. Translation: CASSYPLTGGGSGAFF. The chain recombines TRBV6-5 with TRBJ1-1, with TRBD1 matching over 10 bases. From germline, CDR1 is MNHEY and CDR2 SVGAGI. The CDR3 is 16 amino acids. V shed 2 bases and J 11 bases; nucleotides not matched to a gene: 14.

This clone was picked up a small number of times. The genes are TRBV7-2 and TRBJ2-1; 12 bases agree with TRBD2. The CDR3 covers 17 residues. Germline V gives CDR1 SGHTA, CDR2 FQGNSA. The V segment lost 1 base and the J segment 4 bases; nucleotides outside the gene matches: 5. The CDR3 is CASSLVVLAGGYNEQFF. CDR3 coding DNA: TGTGCCAGCAGCTTAGTGGTCCTAGCGGGGGGGTACAATGAGCAGTTCTTC. Based on the CDR3 plus reference TRBV7-2 and TRBJ2-1, the full variable domain is GAGVSQSPSNKVTEKGKDVELRCDPISGHTALYWYRQSLGQGLEFLIYFQGNSAPDKSGLPSDRFSAERTGGSVSTLTIQRTQQEDSAVYLCASSLVVLAGGYNEQFFGPGTRLTVL.

Regarding this clone: The junction departs from germline at one end; a sequencing error may be responsible. V gene TRBV19 combines with J gene TRBJ2-6, with 11 bases identical to TRBD1. The CDR3 sequence is 16 residues long. Germline V gene lookup returns CDR1 LNHDA and CDR2 SQIVND (reference sequence). The CDR3 protein is CASGTGGNSGANALTF. In DNA form, the CDR3 reads TGTGCCTCCGGGACAGGGGGAAACTCTGGGGCCAACGCCCTGACTTTC.

The chain joins TRBV5-8 to TRBJ2-1; D gene unclear. Trimming took off 1 base at V and 7 bases at J, with 12 bases between the two ends. The CDR3 extends over 14 amino acids. The V gene's germline CDR1 is SGHTS and CDR2 YDEGEE. CDR3 DNA: TGTGCCAGCAGCTTGACTCTTCTCGGGAATGAGCAGTTCTTC. It yields the protein CASSLTLLGNEQFF.

The V and J genes are TRBV7-2 and TRBJ1-2; D not certain. Germline CDR1 and CDR2: SGHTA and FQGNSA. CDR3 length: 14 amino acids. The ends were cut back, 5 bases at V and 5 bases at J, with 15 bases in the middle. CDR3 region: CASSLSSSGYGYTF. CDR3 bases: TGTGCCAGCAGCCTTAGTAGCTCGGGATATGGCTACACCTTC.

V and J are TRBV7-9 and TRBJ2-6; D possibly corresponds to TRBD2 (5 bases). Between the trimmed V and J ends, which lost 4 bases and 0 bases, there was a span of 13 bases. Germline CDR1 is SEHNR and CDR2 is FQNEAQ (reference sequence). The CDR3 has 17 residues. DNA of the CDR3: TGTGCCAGCAGCTCACATTACGGGGTCTCTGGGGCCAACGTCCTGACTTTC. It specifies CASSSHYGVSGANVLTF.

The chain recombines TRBV5-4 with TRBJ1-1, with TRBD1 matching 7 bases. V was clipped by 3 bases and J by 8 bases; unmatched bases: 7. The CDR3 consists of 13 residues. CDR1 SGHNT and CDR2 YYREEE come from the germline V gene (reference sequence). CDR3 in amino acids: CASSSDRLGEAFF. For the CDR3, the DNA is TGTGCCAGCAGCTCGGACAGGCTTGGGGAAGCTTTCTTT.

The rearrangement uses TRBV6-1 and TRBJ1-1; tentatively, D is TRBD1 (6 bases). Germline values: CDR1 MNHNS, CDR2 SASEGT. This CDR3 comprises 15 residues. Trimming took 7 bases from V and 5 from J, leaving 20 bases between them. As DNA, the CDR3 is TGTGCCAGCACGCCGCGGGGACTAAGGGGGACTGAAGCTTTCTTT. It yields the protein CASTPRGLRGTEAFF.

This clone was observed a handful of times. This sequence joins TRBV5-6 and TRBJ2-5, with TRBD1 matching over 7 bases. J lost 1 base, V lost 0 bases, and 9 bases had no gene match. Germline V lookup: CDR1 SGHDT, CDR2 YYEEEE. This CDR3 contains 17 residues. In nucleotides, the CDR3 is TGTGCCAGCAGCTTGGCCCTAAAGGGGGCACTCCAAGAGACCCAGTACTTC. This translates into CASSLALKGALQETQYF.

The genes are TRBV29-1 and TRBJ2-7; maybe TRBD1 (5 bases). V was trimmed by 6 bases and J by 0 bases, leaving 15 bases between them. Germline CDR1 and CDR2: SQVTM and ANQGSEA. This CDR3 region has 14 residues. In DNA, the CDR3 is TGCAGCGTCGCAGGGTTTAGGGCCTCCTACGAGCAGTACTTC. Amino acid sequence: CSVAGFRASYEQYF.

The CDR3 DNA follows: TGTGCCAGCAGCCTACAGGGTAACAGGGACAATGAGCAGTTCTTC. Protein: CASSLQGNRDNEQFF. The chain combines TRBV13 with TRBJ2-1, with TRBD1 as a possible D gene (6 bases). The ends were cut back, 5 bases at V and 5 bases at J, with 16 bases in the middle. The germline V gene has CDR1 PRHDT and CDR2 FYEKMQ (reference sequence). This CDR3 is built from 15 residues.

J is TRBJ2-1 and V is TRBV7-2; the D is unclear. In germline, CDR1 is SGHTA, CDR2 FQGNSA. The CDR3 spans 12 residues. The V end lost 1 base, the J end lost 9 bases, and 7 bases lay between the germline ends. In nucleotides, the CDR3 is TGTGCCAGCAGCTTAGATATGAGTGAGCAGTTCTTC. This sequence encodes CASSLDMSEQFF.

This clone was counted a single time. This chain connects TRBV29-1 to TRBJ1-2; the match to TRBD1 covers 9 bases. Germline V gene lookup returns CDR1 SQVTM and CDR2 ANQGSEA. This CDR3 has 15 residues. J was trimmed by 2 bases and V by 1 base; bases with no gene match: 5. CDR3 sequence reads: CSVEGRTGVNYGYTF. In DNA, the CDR3 is TGCAGCGTTGAAGGGCGGACAGGGGTGAACTATGGCTACACCTTC.

V and J are TRBV19 and TRBJ1-6, with TRBD1 as a possible D gene (5 bases). The germline V and J ends were trimmed by 6 bases and 8 bases, with 11 bases remaining between them. The germline CDR1 and CDR2 sequences are LNHDA and SQIVND (reference sequence). The CDR3 has 13 amino acids. DNA for the CDR3: TGTGCCAGTAGCGGGCAGGGTGATTCACCCCTCCACTTT. This encodes CASSGQGDSPLHF.

The chain links TRBV7-9 to TRBJ1-1; no definite D call. V was trimmed by 5 bases and J by 5 bases, leaving 12 bases between them. The V gene's germline CDR1 is SEHNR and CDR2 FQNEAQ (reference sequence). The CDR3 sequence is 13 residues long. This chain's CDR3 is CASSPPPGTEAFF. CDR3 in DNA: TGTGCCAGCAGCCCACCTCCGGGGACTGAAGCTTTCTTT.

In regard to this clone: The same CDR3 is also encoded by other DNA sequences in this sample. This chain links TRBV7-2 with TRBJ2-7; 8 nucleotides align to TRBD1. The CDR3 spans 18 residues. Germline CDR1 reads SGHTA; CDR2 reads FQGNSA. V was pared by 2 bases and J by 0 bases, with 12 bases of the junction left unmatched. The CDR3 DNA sequence: TGTGCCAGCAGCTTAAGGGGGCAGGGGGCCCAGAGCTCCTACGAGCAGTACTTC. Encoded protein: CASSLRGQGAQSSYEQYF.

The chain uses TRBV6-4 and TRBJ2-3, with 8 bases lining up with TRBD2. From germline, CDR1 is MRHNA and CDR2 SNTAGT. V dropped 6 bases and J dropped 4; count of bases not matched to a gene: 12. CDR3 length: 16 residues. CDR3 nucleotides: TGTGCCAGCAGCGAGACGACCGGGGGGGGCCCAGATACGCAGTATTTT. Translated: CASSETTGGGPDTQYF.

The chain uses TRBV6-5 and TRBJ2-5; TRBD1 matches at 9 bases. The CDR3 extends over 15 amino acids. Trimming at V came to 6 bases and at J to 3 bases, leaving 8 bases not matched to a gene. CDR1 MNHEY and CDR2 SVGAGI come from the germline V gene. The chain's CDR3 is CASSSRQGGKETQYF. CDR3 coding DNA: TGTGCCAGCAGCTCCCGACAGGGGGGAAAAGAGACCCAGTACTTC.

The J gene is TRBJ2-2, the V gene TRBV5-4; 7 nucleotides line up with TRBD1. CDR3 size: 17 residues. Trimming at V came to 1 base and at J to 0 bases, leaving 6 bases not matched to a gene. The germline V gene has CDR1 SGHNT and CDR2 YYREEE (reference sequence). In DNA, the CDR3 is TGTGCCAGCAGCTTGTTCTACGGGACAGCGAACACCGGGGAGCTGTTTTTT. This sequence encodes CASSLFYGTANTGELFF.

This chain uses TRBV15 with TRBJ1-2, with a possible D match to TRBD1 (5 bases). Between the trimmed V and J ends, which lost 3 bases and 7 bases, there was a span of 12 bases. Germline CDR1 and CDR2: LNHNV and YYDKDF (reference sequence). CDR3 length: 13 amino acids. As DNA, the CDR3 is TGTGCCACCAGCAGTGTAGGGGTTGGTGGCTACACCTTC. Protein sequence: CATSSVGVGGYTF. The variable domain in full, with the rest retrieved from reference TRBV15 and TRBJ1-2, is DAMVIQNPRYQVTQFGKPVTLSCSQTLNHNVMYWYQQKSSQAPKLLFHYYDKDFNNEADTPDNFQSRRPNTSFCFLDIRSPGLGDTAMYLCATSSVGVGGYTFGSGTRLTVV.

A note on this clone: Distinct nucleotide sequences in the sample also encode this CDR3. CDR3 sequence (DNA): TGTGCCAGCAGTCCACGTTCGCGCGTCGAGGGCAACGAGCAGTACTTC. This gives the protein CASSPRSRVEGNEQYF. V gene TRBV9 combines with J gene TRBJ2-7, with D possibly TRBD2 on 5 matching bases. V lost 5 bases to trimming and J lost 5 bases, with 23 bases between them. The CDR3 is 16 amino acids. CDR1 SGDLS and CDR2 YYNGEE come from the germline V gene.

The CDR3 nucleotides read TGTGCCAGCAGTGAAAGACTCTTTGGGCAGGGGGTAACTGAAGCTTTCTTT. Translating it yields CASSERLFGQGVTEAFF. The rearrangement joins TRBV2 to TRBJ1-1; TRBD1 matches at 7 bases. CDR1 is SNHLY and CDR2 is FYNNEI in the germline V gene. This CDR3 is built from 17 residues. After removal of 2 bases from V and 5 bases from J, the junction contained 14 bases not matched to a gene.

The chain carries TRBV15 and TRBJ2-7; TRBD1 matches at 7 bases. J lost 6 bases, V lost 4 bases, and 15 bases had no gene match. The V gene's germline CDR1 is LNHNV and CDR2 YYDKDF (reference sequence). The CDR3 extends over 16 amino acids. CDR3 sequence: CATSKGRGQVRSEQYF. The CDR3 region has the DNA TGTGCCACCAGCAAGGGGCGAGGACAGGTACGGTCCGAGCAGTACTTC.